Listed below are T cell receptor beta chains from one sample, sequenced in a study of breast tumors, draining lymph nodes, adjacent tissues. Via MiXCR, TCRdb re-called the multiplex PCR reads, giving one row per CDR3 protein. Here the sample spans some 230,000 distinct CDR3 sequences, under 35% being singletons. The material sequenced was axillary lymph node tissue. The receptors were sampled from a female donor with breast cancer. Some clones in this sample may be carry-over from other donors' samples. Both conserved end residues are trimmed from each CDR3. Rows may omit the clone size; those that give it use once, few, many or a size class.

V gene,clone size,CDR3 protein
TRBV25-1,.,ASEASGASYEQY
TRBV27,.,ASRARGLAGLGTDTQY
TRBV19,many,ASSRRGVETQY
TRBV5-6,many,ASSFAPSLVSEGTDTQY
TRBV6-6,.,ASSHSKSVAGNTGELF
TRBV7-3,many,ASSRLTSGSHDEQF
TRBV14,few,ASSQEVAGSTDTQH
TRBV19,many,ASNFSPSGNTIY
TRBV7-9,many,ASSLARSGVDTQY
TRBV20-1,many,SAKGWGLHNEQF
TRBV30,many,AWSRDRAISGANVLT
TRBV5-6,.,ASSFKGQGLDRSYNEQF
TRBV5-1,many,ASSSGQSGNTIY
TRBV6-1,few,ASSLSLGGGFYEQY
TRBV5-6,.,ASSLVWGAYNEQF
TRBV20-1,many,SATGASGRDNEQF
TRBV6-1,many,ASSAPGSETQY
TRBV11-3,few,ASSSDRGPYNEQF
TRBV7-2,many,ASSLVGAGLRNQPQH
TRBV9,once,ASSGPVTGEGYT
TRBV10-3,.,AISEPRTGGTTNEKLF
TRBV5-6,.,ASSFYICSARGRGSYNSPLH
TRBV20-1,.,SYRGRAGELF
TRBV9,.,ASSVLGYGYT
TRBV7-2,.,ASRRRTSNTGELF
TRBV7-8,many,ASSLARQGNNEQF
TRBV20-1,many,SARPAGGLASGELF
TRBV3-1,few,ASSLWGAKDYGYT
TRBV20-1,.,SASGTGAIRSTEAF
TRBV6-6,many,ASRFSGETQY
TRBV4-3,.,ASSQEPRLAGGHNEQF
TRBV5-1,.,ASSFSGTGGYNEKLF
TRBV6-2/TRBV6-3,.,ASSYPGQLKDHNSYNEQF
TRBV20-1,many,SARPLQGTSNEKLF
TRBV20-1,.,SATPSYGQAMGYT
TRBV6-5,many,ASSYKGGNNEKLF
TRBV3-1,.,ASSPYGTSTEAF
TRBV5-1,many,ASSLGTGGYTGELF
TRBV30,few,AWSAARRTEHYSNQPQH
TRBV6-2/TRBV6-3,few,ASTTPAKGYT
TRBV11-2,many,ASRRTDEQY
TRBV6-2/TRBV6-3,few,ASSSPSRSGNTIY
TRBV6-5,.,ASSRPRTGGFIDEQY